This T cell receptor (beta chain) was profiled in a study of OX40 agonist ivuxolimab in advanced cancers. Study-wide context: Participants, approximately 83% male, averaged about 56 years of age, ranging from about 20 to 79. Study-level results: Some nonresponders additionally presented with little normalized T-cell clonal expansion.

CDR3 length: 15 residues. Trimming removed 6 bases from V and 0 bases from J, with 9 bases in between. Germline CDR1 is SNHLY and CDR2 is FYNNEI. Patients with autoimmune history or systemic immunosuppression were excluded. TCRdb's copy holds only in-frame clones and misses some; the assay was immunoSEQ multiplex PCR. The sample carries nearly 80,000 clones, 91% recorded once. As to this clone: Its antigen is undetermined.

The specimen comprised CD4+ or CD8+ T cells sorted from blood, sampled in a trial of the OX40 agonist ivuxolimab. This chain connects TRBV2 to TRBJ2-6; D is unresolved. This clonotype originated in an adult with an advanced solid tumor such as melanoma, head and neck, liver or kidney cancer. Here the CDR3 DNA reads TGTGCCAGCAGACAAGAGCCCTCTGGGGCCAACGTCCTGACTTTC. As protein: CASRQEPSGANVLTF.